The rows below give T cell receptor beta chains drawn from one sample of a study of CD4+ T cells in melanoma. Assay used: immunoSEQ multiplex PCR; TCRdb lists only in-frame clones, some missing. The sample yields approximately 6,200 clones, less than 75% seen once. The source material was cells from a culture (not recorded whether cultured in vitro). The source is a human donor with melanoma. CDR3s include the opening cysteine and the closing phenylalanine or tryptophan. A D gene is named only where the DNA matches it firmly. Expanded clones are given a class, and other clones once, few, many or no size at all.

D gene: NA; clone size: NA; CDR3 length: 15; V gene: TRBV28; J gene: TRBJ1-4; CDR3 protein: CASSPWGVTNEKLFF; CDR3 DNA: TGTGCCAGCAGCCCCTGGGGGGTTACTAATGAAAAACTGTTTTTT
D gene: NA; clone size: NA; CDR3 length: 16; V gene: TRBV5-1; J gene: TRBJ1-3; CDR3 protein: CASSLGPLSSGNTIYF; CDR3 DNA: TGCGCCAGCAGCTTGGGGCCCTTGAGCTCTGGAAACACCATATATTTT
D gene: NA; clone size: few; CDR3 length: 15; V gene: TRBV18; J gene: TRBJ1-2; CDR3 protein: CASSPPDHPNYGYTF; CDR3 DNA: TGTGCCAGCTCACCACCGGATCATCCTAACTATGGCTACACCTTC
D gene: NA; clone size: NA; CDR3 length: 11; V gene: TRBV28; J gene: TRBJ2-7; CDR3 protein: CASRSPYEQYF; CDR3 DNA: TGTGCCAGCAGGTCGCCCTACGAGCAGTACTTC
D gene: TRBD1; clone size: NA; CDR3 length: 15; V gene: TRBV5-1; J gene: TRBJ1-2; CDR3 protein: CASSLGDRGNYGYTF; CDR3 DNA: TGCGCCAGCAGCTTGGGGGACAGGGGGAACTATGGCTACACCTTC
D gene: NA; clone size: NA; CDR3 length: 12; V gene: TRBV7-9; J gene: TRBJ2-2; CDR3 protein: CASSLAFGELFF; CDR3 DNA: TGTGCCAGCAGCTTAGCGTTCGGGGAGCTGTTTTTT
D gene: TRBD1; clone size: NA; CDR3 length: 17; V gene: TRBV4-1; J gene: TRBJ1-2; CDR3 protein: CASSQDPSLTGRSGYTF; CDR3 DNA: TGCGCCAGCAGCCAAGACCCTTCTCTGACAGGGAGAAGTGGCTACACCTTC
D gene: NA; clone size: NA; CDR3 length: 12; V gene: TRBV5-6; J gene: TRBJ2-1; CDR3 protein: CASSLEDNEQFF; CDR3 DNA: TGTGCCAGCAGCTTAGAGGACAATGAGCAGTTCTTC
D gene: NA; clone size: NA; CDR3 length: 14; V gene: TRBV2; J gene: TRBJ1-1; CDR3 protein: CASSDSLGFTEAFF; CDR3 DNA: TGTGCCAGCAGTGATTCGCTGGGGTTTACTGAAGCTTTCTTT
D gene: NA; clone size: NA; CDR3 length: 13; V gene: TRBV7-8; J gene: TRBJ2-1; CDR3 protein: CASSLRLYNEQFF; CDR3 DNA: TGTGCCAGCAGCTTGAGGCTATACAATGAGCAGTTCTTC
D gene: NA; clone size: NA; CDR3 length: 20; V gene: TRBV5-1; J gene: TRBJ1-2; CDR3 protein: CASSTFPPGQMIPDRYGYTF; CDR3 DNA: TGCGCCAGCAGCACCTTCCCTCCGGGACAAATGATCCCCGATAGATATGGCTACACCTTC
D gene: NA; clone size: NA; CDR3 length: 15; V gene: TRBV25-1; J gene: TRBJ1-1; CDR3 protein: CASSGSWGINTEAFF; CDR3 DNA: TGTGCCAGCAGTGGTTCCTGGGGTATCAACACTGAAGCTTTCTTT